This T cell receptor beta chain originates from a study of vaccination and CD4 T cells after COVID-19. Study context: The post-vaccine samples came a median 72 days after dose two (range 14 to 241). The authors exposed cells to overlapping spike peptides derived from SARS-CoV-2, HCoV-NL63, HCoV-OC43 and HCoV-229E. Notes on the study in general: Early post-infection timepoints were missing, and relatively few convalescent patients were studied. Clonotypes reactive to SARS-CoV-2 had a median that went up from 21 to 38, but not significantly.

The CDR3 loop spans 14 amino acids. Germline assignment: CDR1 DFQATT and CDR2 SNEGSKA (reference sequence). Trimming pared 5 bases from V and 10 bases from J, leaving 22 bases between. Sequenced with the Oncomine TCR Beta short-read assay was DNA taken from cultured CD4+ T cells. TCRdb fed the PCR reads into MiXCR, producing one record per CDR3 protein. The sample includes some 25,000 distinct CDR3 sequences, about 60% of them seen just once. Treatment given: roughly nine-day PBMC culture with coronavirus spike peptide pools or control peptides (ViraFEST assay). As regards this clonotype: No antigen is known for it.

V usage is TRBV20-1 and J usage is TRBJ2-3; D assignment may be TRBD1 or TRBD2 (5 bases each). This TCR was sampled from a human donor who received a COVID-19 vaccine. This sample comprised CD4+ T cells from blood, cultured in vitro, obtained after SARS-CoV-2 vaccination. CDR3 sequence reads: CSAGTRASSSPQYF. The CDR3 DNA follows: TGCAGTGCTGGGACCCGGGCTTCCTCTTCCCCGCAGTATTTT.